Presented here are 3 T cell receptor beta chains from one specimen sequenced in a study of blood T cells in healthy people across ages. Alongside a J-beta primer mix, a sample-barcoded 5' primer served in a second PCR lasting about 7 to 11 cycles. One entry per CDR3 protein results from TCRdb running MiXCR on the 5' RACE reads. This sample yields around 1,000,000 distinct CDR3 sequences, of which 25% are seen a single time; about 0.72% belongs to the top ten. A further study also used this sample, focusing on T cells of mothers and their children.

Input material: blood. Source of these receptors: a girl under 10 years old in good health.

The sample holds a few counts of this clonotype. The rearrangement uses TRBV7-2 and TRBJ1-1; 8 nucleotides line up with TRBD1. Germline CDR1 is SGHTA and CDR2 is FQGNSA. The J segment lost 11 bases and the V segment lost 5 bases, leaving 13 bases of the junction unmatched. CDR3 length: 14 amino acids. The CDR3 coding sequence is TGTGCCAGCAGCCCTAGGACAGGGCAATCTTGGGCTTTCTTT. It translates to CASSPRTGQSWAFF.

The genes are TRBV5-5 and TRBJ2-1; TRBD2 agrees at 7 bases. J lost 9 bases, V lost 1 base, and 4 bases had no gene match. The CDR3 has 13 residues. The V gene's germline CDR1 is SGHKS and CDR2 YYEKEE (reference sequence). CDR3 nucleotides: TGTGCCAGCAGCTTGTTATGGGAGGGTGAGCAGTTCTTC. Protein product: CASSLLWEGEQFF.

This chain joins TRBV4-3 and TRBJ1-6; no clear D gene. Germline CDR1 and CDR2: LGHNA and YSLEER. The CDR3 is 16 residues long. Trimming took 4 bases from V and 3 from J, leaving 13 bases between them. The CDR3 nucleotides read TGCGCCAGCAGCCCAAAAGCAGGCATCTATAATTCACCCCTCCACTTT. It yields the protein CASSPKAGIYNSPLHF.